This T cell receptor (beta chain) emerged from a study of cytomegalovirus exposure and HLA in healthy donors. After removal of 0 bases from V and 5 bases from J, the junction contained 20 bases not matched to a gene. This CDR3 has 20 residues. Both 60 Vbeta primers and 13 Jbeta primers went into the PCR. Some clones are missing from TCRdb's copy, which holds only in-frame ones; the method was immunoSEQ multiplex PCR. The sample contains more than 85,000 clones, nearly 80% of which appear only once. The source material was PBMCs. The V gene is TRBV5-3, the J gene TRBJ2-5; 9 bases agree with TRBD2. TRBV5-3 is sorted into the ORF group, with uncertain function. This receptor was identified in a man under 40 in good health and CMV-seronegative. In nucleotides, the CDR3 is TGTGCCAGAAGCTTGGTTCTCGGTGTTAGCGGGGGCCAAGAGGGGGAGACCCAGTACTTC. Its protein is CARSLVLGVSGGQEGETQYF.